This TCR beta chain derives from a study of shared clonotypes between healthy human individuals. General observations from the study: In having few donors, the study represented limited genetic and exposure-history diversity. For naive CD4 cells, 4.5% to 6.5% of clonotypes were shared across a handful of donors.

V gave up 4 bases and J gave up 4 bases; unmatched junction bases: 7. Per the germline V gene, CDR1 is MNHEY and CDR2 is SVGAGI. The CDR3 spans 15 residues. The data were produced by immunoSEQ multiplex PCR, yet TCRdb's version contains in-frame clones alone and is incomplete. The sample has approximately 2.1 million clones; roughly 93% are singletons. This clone showed up just once. Its specificity is unknown. Specimen: naive CD4+ T cells from PBMCs. Regarding subset: CD45RA+ positively selected. V is TRBV6-5 and J is TRBJ2-1; 7 bases align to TRBD2. The clonotype originates from a man aged 18 to 29 in good health. Some clones in this sample may be carry-over from other donors' samples. The CDR3 region is CASSLTLAVYNEQFF. For the CDR3, the DNA is TGTGCCAGCAGTTTGACCCTAGCGGTATACAATGAGCAGTTCTTC.